One sample yielded the 3 T cell receptor beta chains listed below, sequenced in a study of T cells after yellow fever vaccination. Via MiXCR, TCRdb re-called the 5' RACE reads, giving one row per CDR3 protein. The sample holds under 250,000 distinct CDR3 sequences, 6.9% seen once. This material consisted of CD4+ T cells sorted from PBMCs, taken 15 days after the yellow fever booster vaccination. Every receptor here comes from a man aged 25 to 45 who received the YFV17D yellow fever vaccine.

This clonotype was recorded a few times. This chain links TRBV14 with TRBJ1-4; D gene uncertain. The germline V gene has CDR1 SGHDN and CDR2 FVKESK. Between the trimmed V and J ends, which lost 1 base and 11 bases, there was a span of 11 bases. The CDR3 is made up of 13 amino acids. The CDR3 bases are TGTGCCAGCAGCCAAGTGGTGGGGAGGAAACTGTTTTTT. It specifies CASSQVVGRKLFF. The whole variable domain, filled in from reference TRBV14 and TRBJ1-4, reads EAGVTQFPSHSVIEKGQTVTLRCDPISGHDNLYWYRRVMGKEIKFLLHFVKESKQDESGMPNNRFLAERTGGTYSTLKVQPAELEDSGVYFCASSQVVGRKLFFGSGTQLSVL.

V usage is TRBV5-5 and J usage is TRBJ1-5, with unresolved D. The V and J ends lost 1 base and 6 bases respectively, with 14 bases between them. Germline V gene data show CDR1 as SGHKS and CDR2 as YYEKEE (reference sequence). This CDR3 comprises 15 residues. CDR3 nucleotides: TGTGCCAGCAGCTTGCAGGTTACAGAGGGTCAGCCCCAGCATTTT. It codes for CASSLQVTEGQPQHF.

This clonotype was seen at least ten times. V usage is TRBV10-2 and J usage is TRBJ2-7; D may match TRBD1 or TRBD2 (5 bases each). V was clipped by 0 bases and J by 7 bases, with 10 bases between them. The CDR3 totals 13 residues. Germline V gene data show CDR1 as WSHSY and CDR2 as SAAADI. This CDR3 is CASSESLWGEQYF. CDR3 sequence (DNA): TGCGCCAGCAGTGAGTCCCTATGGGGGGAGCAGTACTTC.